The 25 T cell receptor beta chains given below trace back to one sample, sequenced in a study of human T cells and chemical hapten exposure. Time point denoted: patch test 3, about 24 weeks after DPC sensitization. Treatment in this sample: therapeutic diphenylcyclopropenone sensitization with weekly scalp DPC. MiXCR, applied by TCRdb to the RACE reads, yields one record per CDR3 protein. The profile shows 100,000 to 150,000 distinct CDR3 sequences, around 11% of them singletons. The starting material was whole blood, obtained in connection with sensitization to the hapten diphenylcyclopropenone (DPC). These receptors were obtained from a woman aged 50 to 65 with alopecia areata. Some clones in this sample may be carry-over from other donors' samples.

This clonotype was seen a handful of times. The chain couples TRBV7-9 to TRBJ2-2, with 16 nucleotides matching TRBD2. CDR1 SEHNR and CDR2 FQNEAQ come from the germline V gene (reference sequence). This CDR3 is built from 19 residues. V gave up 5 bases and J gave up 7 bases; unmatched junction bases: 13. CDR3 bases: TGTGCCAGCAGCGATCCAGGGACTAGCGGGAGGGCCGTGTTCGGGGAGCTGTTTTTT. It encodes CASSDPGTSGRAVFGELFF. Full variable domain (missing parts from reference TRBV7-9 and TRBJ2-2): DTGVSQNPRHKITKRGQNVTFRCDPISEHNRLYWYRQTLGQGPEFLTYFQNEAQLEKSRLLSDRFSAERPKGSFSTLEIQRTEQGDSAMYLCASSDPGTSGRAVFGELFFGEGSRLTVL.

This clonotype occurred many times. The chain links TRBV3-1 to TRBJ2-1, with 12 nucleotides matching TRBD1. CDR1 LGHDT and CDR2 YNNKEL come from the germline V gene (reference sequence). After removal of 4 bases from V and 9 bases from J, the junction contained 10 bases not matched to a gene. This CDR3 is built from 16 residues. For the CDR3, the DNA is TGTGCCAGCAGCCTGATGTTGGGACAGGGGGCCCCTGAGCAGTTCTTC. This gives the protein CASSLMLGQGAPEQFF.

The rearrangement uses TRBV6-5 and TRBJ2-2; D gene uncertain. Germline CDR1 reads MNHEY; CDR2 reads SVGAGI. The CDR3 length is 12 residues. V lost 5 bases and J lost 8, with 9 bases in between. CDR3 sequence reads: CASSLRIGELFF. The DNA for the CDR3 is TGTGCCAGCAGTCTCCGGATAGGGGAGCTGTTTTTT.

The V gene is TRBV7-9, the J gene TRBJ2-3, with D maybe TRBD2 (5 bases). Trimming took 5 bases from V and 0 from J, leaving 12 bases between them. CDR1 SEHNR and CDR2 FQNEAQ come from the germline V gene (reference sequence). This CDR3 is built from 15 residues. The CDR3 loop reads CASSVDLTSTDTQYF. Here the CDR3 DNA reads TGTGCCAGCAGCGTGGACTTGACTAGCACAGATACGCAGTATTTT.

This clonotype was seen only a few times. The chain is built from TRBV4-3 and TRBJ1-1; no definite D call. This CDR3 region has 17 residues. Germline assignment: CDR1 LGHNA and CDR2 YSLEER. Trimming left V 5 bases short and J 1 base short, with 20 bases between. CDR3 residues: CASSSSAGRVGNTEAFF. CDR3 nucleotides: TGCGCCAGCAGCTCCTCTGCCGGGAGAGTCGGGAACACTGAAGCTTTCTTT.

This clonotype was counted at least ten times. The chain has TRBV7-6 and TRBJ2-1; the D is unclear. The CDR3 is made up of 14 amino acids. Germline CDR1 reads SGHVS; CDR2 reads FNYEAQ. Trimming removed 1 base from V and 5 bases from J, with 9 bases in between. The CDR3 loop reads CASSLVGQNNEQFF. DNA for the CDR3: TGTGCCAGCAGCTTAGTAGGGCAGAACAATGAGCAGTTCTTC.

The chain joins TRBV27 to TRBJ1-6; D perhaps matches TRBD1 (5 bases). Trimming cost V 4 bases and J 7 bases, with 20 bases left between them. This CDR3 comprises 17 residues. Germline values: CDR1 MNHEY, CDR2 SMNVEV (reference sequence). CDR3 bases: TGTGCCAGCAGTTGGGGGGGATCGACAGATTCGAATTCACCCCTCCACTTT. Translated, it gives CASSWGGSTDSNSPLHF.

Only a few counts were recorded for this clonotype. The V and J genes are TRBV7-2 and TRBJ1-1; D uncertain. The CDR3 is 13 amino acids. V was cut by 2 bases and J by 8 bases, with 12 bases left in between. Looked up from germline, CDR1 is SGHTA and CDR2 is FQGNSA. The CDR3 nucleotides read TGTGCCAGCAGCTTATATCCAAGTATAGAAGCTTTCTTT. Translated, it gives CASSLYPSIEAFF. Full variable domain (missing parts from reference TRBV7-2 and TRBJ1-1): GAGVSQSPSNKVTEKGKDVELRCDPISGHTALYWYRQSLGQGLEFLIYFQGNSAPDKSGLPSDRFSAERTGGSVSTLTIQRTQQEDSAVYLCASSLYPSIEAFFGQGTRLTVV.

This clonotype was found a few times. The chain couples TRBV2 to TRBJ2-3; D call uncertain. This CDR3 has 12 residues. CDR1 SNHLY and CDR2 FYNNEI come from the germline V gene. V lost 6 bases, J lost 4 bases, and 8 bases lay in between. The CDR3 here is CASRETADTQYF. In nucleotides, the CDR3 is TGTGCCAGCAGAGAGACGGCAGATACGCAGTATTTT.

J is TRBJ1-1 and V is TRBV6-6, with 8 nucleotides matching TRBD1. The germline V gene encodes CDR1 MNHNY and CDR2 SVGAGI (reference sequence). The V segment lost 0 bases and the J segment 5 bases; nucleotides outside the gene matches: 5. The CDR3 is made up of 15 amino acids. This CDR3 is CASSYSTGAGTEAFF. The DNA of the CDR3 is TGTGCCAGCAGTTACTCGACAGGGGCTGGGACTGAAGCTTTCTTT.

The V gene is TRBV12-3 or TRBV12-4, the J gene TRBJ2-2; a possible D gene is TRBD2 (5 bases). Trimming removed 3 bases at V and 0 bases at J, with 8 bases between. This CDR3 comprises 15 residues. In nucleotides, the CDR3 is TGTGCCAGCAGTTTTCTAGCTTCGAACACCGGGGAGCTGTTTTTT. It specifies CASSFLASNTGELFF.

CDR3 nucleotides: TGTGCCACCAGTGATCCTCCAGGGACTGCGGGAGGGCGCGATGAGCAGTTCTTC. It encodes CATSDPPGTAGGRDEQFF. V is TRBV24-1 and J is TRBJ2-1, with 9 bases matching TRBD2. Germline trimming cut 3 bases from V and 8 bases from J; bases unmatched to any gene: 16. The germline V gene has CDR1 KGHDR and CDR2 SFDVKD. The CDR3 is 18 amino acids.

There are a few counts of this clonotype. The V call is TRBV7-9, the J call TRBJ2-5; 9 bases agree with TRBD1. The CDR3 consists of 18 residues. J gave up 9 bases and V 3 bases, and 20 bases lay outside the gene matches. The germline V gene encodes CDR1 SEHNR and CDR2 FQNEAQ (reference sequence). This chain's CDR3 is CASSFPLSPGTGHEAQYF. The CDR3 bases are TGTGCCAGCAGCTTCCCTCTTTCTCCAGGGACAGGGCACGAGGCCCAGTACTTC.

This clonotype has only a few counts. The CDR3, as DNA: TGCGCCAGCAGCTTGGATTCAGGGCAGATGAACACTGAAGCTTTCTTT. This translates into CASSLDSGQMNTEAFF. V and J are TRBV5-1 and TRBJ1-1; tentative D call: TRBD1 (5 bases). CDR1 SGHRS and CDR2 YFSETQ come from the germline V gene. CDR3 length: 16 residues. Trimming removed 0 bases at V and 0 bases at J, with 12 bases between.

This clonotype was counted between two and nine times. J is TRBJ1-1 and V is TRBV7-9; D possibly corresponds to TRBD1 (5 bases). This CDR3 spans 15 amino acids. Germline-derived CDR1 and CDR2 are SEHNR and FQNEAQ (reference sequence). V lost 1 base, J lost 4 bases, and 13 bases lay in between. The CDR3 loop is CASSLDLGGGTEAFF. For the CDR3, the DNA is TGTGCCAGCAGCTTAGATCTGGGGGGTGGCACTGAAGCTTTCTTT.

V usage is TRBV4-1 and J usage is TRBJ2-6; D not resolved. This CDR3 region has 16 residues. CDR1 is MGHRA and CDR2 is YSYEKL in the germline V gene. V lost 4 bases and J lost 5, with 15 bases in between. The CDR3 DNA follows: TGCGCCAGCAGCCCCATCCCGAAAGCTAGGGCCAACGTCCTGACTTTC. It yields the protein CASSPIPKARANVLTF.

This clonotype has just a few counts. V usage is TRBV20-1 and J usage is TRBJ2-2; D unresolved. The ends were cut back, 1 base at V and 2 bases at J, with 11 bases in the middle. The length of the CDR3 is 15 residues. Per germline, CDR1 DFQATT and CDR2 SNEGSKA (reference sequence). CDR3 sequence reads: CSARGVTPNTGELFF. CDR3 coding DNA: TGCAGTGCTAGAGGGGTGACGCCAAACACCGGGGAGCTGTTTTTT.

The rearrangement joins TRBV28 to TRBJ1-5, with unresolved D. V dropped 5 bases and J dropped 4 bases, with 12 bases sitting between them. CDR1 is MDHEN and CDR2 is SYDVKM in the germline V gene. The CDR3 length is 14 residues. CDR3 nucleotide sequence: TGTGCCAGCAGTCCCTCCTGGATAAATCAGCCCCAGCATTTT. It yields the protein CASSPSWINQPQHF.

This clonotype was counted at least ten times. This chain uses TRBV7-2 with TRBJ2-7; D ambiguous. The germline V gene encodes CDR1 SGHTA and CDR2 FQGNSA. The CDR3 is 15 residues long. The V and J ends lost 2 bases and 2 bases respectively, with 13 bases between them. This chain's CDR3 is CASSLNPTHAYEQYF. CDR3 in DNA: TGTGCCAGCAGCTTAAACCCGACCCATGCCTACGAGCAGTACTTC.

Here the CDR3 reads CSVEGQGGTEAFF. In DNA, the CDR3 is TGCAGCGTTGAGGGGCAGGGGGGCACTGAAGCTTTCTTT. The V and J genes are TRBV29-1 and TRBJ1-1; 7 nucleotides line up with TRBD1. The CDR3 sequence is 13 residues long. V dropped 3 bases and J dropped 4; count of bases not matched to a gene: 5. Germline V lookup: CDR1 SQVTM, CDR2 ANQGSEA.

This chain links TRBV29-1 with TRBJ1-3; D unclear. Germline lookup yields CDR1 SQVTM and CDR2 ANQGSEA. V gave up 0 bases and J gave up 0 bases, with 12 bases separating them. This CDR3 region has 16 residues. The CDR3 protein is CSVEELRNPSGNTIYF. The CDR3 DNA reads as TGCAGCGTTGAAGAGCTGCGAAATCCCTCTGGAAACACCATATATTTT.

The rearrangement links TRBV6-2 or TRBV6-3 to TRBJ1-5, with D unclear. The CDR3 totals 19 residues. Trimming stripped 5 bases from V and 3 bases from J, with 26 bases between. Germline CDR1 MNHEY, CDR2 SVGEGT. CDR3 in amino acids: CASSGTVSRAPRNNQPQHF. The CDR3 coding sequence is TGTGCCAGCAGTGGTACAGTCTCTCGGGCTCCTCGGAACAATCAGCCCCAGCATTTT.

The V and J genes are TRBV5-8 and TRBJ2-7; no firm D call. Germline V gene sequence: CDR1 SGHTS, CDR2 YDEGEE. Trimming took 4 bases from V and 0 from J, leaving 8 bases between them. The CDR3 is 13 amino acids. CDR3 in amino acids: CASSGPYSYEQYF. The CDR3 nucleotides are TGTGCCAGCAGCGGCCCTTACTCCTACGAGCAGTACTTC.

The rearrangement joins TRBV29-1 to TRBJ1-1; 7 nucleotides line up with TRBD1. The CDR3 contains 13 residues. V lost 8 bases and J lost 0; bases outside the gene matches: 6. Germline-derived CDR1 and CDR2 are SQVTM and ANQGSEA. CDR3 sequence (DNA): TGCAGCTTATCGGACAGGTTGAACACTGAAGCTTTCTTT. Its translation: CSLSDRLNTEAFF.

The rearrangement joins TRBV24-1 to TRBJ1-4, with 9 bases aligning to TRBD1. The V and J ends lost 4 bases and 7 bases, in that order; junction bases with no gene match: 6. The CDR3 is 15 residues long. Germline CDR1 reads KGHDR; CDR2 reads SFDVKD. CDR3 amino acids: CATSDRDRDPEKLFF. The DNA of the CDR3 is TGTGCCACCAGTGACCGGGACAGGGATCCTGAAAAACTGTTTTTT.